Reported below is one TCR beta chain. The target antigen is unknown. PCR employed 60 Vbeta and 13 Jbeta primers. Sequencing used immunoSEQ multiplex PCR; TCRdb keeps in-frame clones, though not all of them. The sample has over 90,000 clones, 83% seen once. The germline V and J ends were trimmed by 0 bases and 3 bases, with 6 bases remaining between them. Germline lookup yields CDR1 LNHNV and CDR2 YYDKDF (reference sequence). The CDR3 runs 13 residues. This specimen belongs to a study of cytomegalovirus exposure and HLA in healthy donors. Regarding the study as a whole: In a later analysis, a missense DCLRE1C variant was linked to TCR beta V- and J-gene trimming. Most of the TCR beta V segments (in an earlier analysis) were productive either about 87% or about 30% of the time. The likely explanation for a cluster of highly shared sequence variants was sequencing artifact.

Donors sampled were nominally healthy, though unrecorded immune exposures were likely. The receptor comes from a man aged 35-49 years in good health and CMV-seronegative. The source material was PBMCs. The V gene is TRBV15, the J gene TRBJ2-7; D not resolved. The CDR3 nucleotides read TGTGCCACCAGCAGAGATCTCAGCTACGAGCAGTACTTC. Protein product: CATSRDLSYEQYF.